Listed below are T cell receptor beta chains from one sample, sequenced in a study of T cells in Graves' hyperthyroidism and ophthalmopathy. Each CDR3 protein is one row after TCRdb ran MiXCR on the multiplex PCR reads. The sample carries around 340,000 distinct CDR3 sequences, about 15% recorded once. The source material was blood. These receptors were collected from a woman aged 25 to 45 with Graves' hyperthyroidism. Each CDR3 is given with its conserved first and last residue. The order of the fields is V gene, J gene, clone size, D gene, CDR3 DNA, CDR3 protein. A D gene is named only where the DNA matches it firmly. Clone size is given for some rows only: seen once, a few or many times, or a class if the clone is expanded.

V: TRBV27; J: TRBJ1-5; size: many; D: TRBD1; DNA: TGTGCCAGCAGTCCAGGGGGCTTAGGGAATCAGCCCCAGCATTTT; CDR3: CASSPGGLGNQPQHF
V: TRBV18; J: TRBJ1-5; size: -; D: -; DNA: TGTGCCAGCTCACCGACGTTAGAGGCAGGGAGTTCGCAGCCCCAGCATTTT; CDR3: CASSPTLEAGSSQPQHF
V: TRBV28; J: TRBJ2-5; size: many; D: -; DNA: TGTGCCAGCAGTTTTGTCAGAGATAAGGAGACCCAGTACTTC; CDR3: CASSFVRDKETQYF
V: TRBV30; J: TRBJ2-1; size: -; D: TRBD1; DNA: TGTGCCTGGAGTGTATTCCGGGACAGGGGGTCGGGTTATGAGCAGTTCTTC; CDR3: CAWSVFRDRGSGYEQFF
V: TRBV7-9; J: TRBJ1-2; size: few; D: -; DNA: TGTGCCAGCAGCTTAGCTGGGCAGGGCACCTTC; CDR3: CASSLAGQGTF
V: TRBV7-2; J: TRBJ1-2; size: many; D: -; DNA: TGTGCCAGCAGCTTAGGGGGCTCACCTTCCTATGGCTACACCTTC; CDR3: CASSLGGSPSYGYTF
V: TRBV5-1; J: TRBJ2-1; size: -; D: TRBD1; DNA: TGCGCCAGCAGCTTGGAACAGGGGGCTCGGAGCAATGAGCAGTTCTTC; CDR3: CASSLEQGARSNEQFF
V: TRBV11-1; J: TRBJ2-5; size: many; D: TRBD2; DNA: TGTGCCAGCAGTTGGCGAAGCGGGAGGGAGGAGACCCAGTACTTC; CDR3: CASSWRSGREETQYF
V: TRBV2; J: TRBJ1-1; size: many; D: -; DNA: TGTGCCAGCTTTGGAGGGTGGGGGACTTTCTTT; CDR3: CASFGGWGTFF
V: TRBV6-1; J: TRBJ2-1; size: -; D: -; DNA: TGTGCCAGCAGTCCTTTAGGCAGATACAATGAGCAGTTCTTC; CDR3: CASSPLGRYNEQFF
V: TRBV28; J: TRBJ2-7; size: many; D: TRBD2; DNA: TGTGCCAGCAGTTCAGGGACTAGCGGGATTCTTTACGAGCAGTACTTC; CDR3: CASSSGTSGILYEQYF
V: TRBV7-3; J: TRBJ2-7; size: few; D: -; DNA: TGTGCCAGCAGCCCTCGCTACGAGCAGTACTTC; CDR3: CASSPRYEQYF